The rows below give T cell receptor beta chains drawn from one sample of a study of CD8 T cells in ankylosing spondylitis. In TCRdb, the 5' RACE reads were re-called with MiXCR into one record per CDR3 protein. The profile shows about 69,000 distinct CDR3 sequences, approximately 5.3% of them singletons. Input material: blood, either unsorted or a sorted T cell fraction (not recorded which). Every receptor here comes from a male donor with ankylosing spondylitis or in good health (not recorded which). The CDR3 runs from the conserved cysteine through the conserved F or W. D genes are given only for firm matches. Some rows mark clone size as missing; the rest say once, few, many or name a class of expanded clone.

>TRBD2|many|TRBJ2-7|TRBV19
CASSIDSPAGGLEQYF
TGTGCCAGTAGTATAGATTCCCCAGCGGGGGGGCTCGAGCAGTACTTC
>TRBD1|many|TRBJ2-1|TRBV29-1
CSVEGGWDRGQTYNEQFF
TGCAGCGTTGAAGGGGGCTGGGACAGGGGTCAAACTTACAATGAGCAGTTCTTC
>TRBD1|many|TRBJ1-6|TRBV12-3/TRBV12-4
CASSLGEGGTIRSPLHF
TGTGCCAGCAGTTTAGGGGAAGGGGGCACAATACGTTCACCCCTCCACTTT
>-|many|TRBJ2-5|TRBV28
CASSSPAGVETQYF
TGTGCCAGCAGTTCCCCGGCAGGGGTAGAGACCCAGTACTTC
>-|many|TRBJ2-1|TRBV2
CASSENLLVDEQFF
TGTGCCAGCAGTGAAAATCTTCTGGTGGATGAGCAGTTCTTC
>-|many|TRBJ1-1|TRBV7-9
CASSLALLQNTEAFF
TGTGCCAGCAGCTTAGCGCTCCTTCAGAACACTGAAGCTTTCTTT
>-|few|TRBJ1-3|TRBV4-2
CASSQRSFEGLSSGNTIYF
TGTGCCAGCAGCCAACGGTCGTTCGAGGGGTTGAGCTCTGGAAACACCATATATTTT
>TRBD2|many|TRBJ2-3|TRBV11-3
CASSLWSGLAGTDTQYF
TGTGCCAGCAGCTTATGGTCGGGACTAGCGGGCACAGATACGCAGTATTTT
>-|many|TRBJ1-5|TRBV20-1
CSARHSDQPQHF
TGCAGTGCTAGACACAGCGATCAGCCCCAGCATTTT
>TRBD1|many|TRBJ1-5|TRBV7-8
CASSLGAGGINQPQHF
TGTGCCAGCAGCTTAGGGGCAGGGGGAATCAATCAGCCCCAGCATTTT
>TRBD1|many|TRBJ1-2|TRBV5-4
CASRKPGQVYGYTF
TGTGCCAGCAGAAAACCGGGACAGGTCTATGGCTACACCTTC
>-|many|TRBJ2-3|TRBV7-3
CASSKSGGTDTQYF
TGTGCCAGCAGCAAAAGCGGAGGCACAGATACGCAGTATTTT
>-|-|TRBJ2-7|TRBV7-9
CASSLATGLNEQYF
TGTGCCAGCAGCTTAGCAACAGGCTTGAACGAGCAGTACTTC
>-|many|TRBJ1-4|TRBV28
CASSLRRVEDNEKLFF
TGTGCCAGCAGTTTAAGGAGGGTCGAGGATAATGAAAAACTGTTTTTT
>TRBD2|many|TRBJ2-1|TRBV5-4
CASSLVLAGDNEQFF
TGTGCCAGCAGCTTGGTGCTAGCGGGGGACAATGAGCAGTTCTTC
>-|many|TRBJ1-1|TRBV12-3/TRBV12-4
CASSQTPTRNTEAFF
TGTGCCAGCAGCCAAACCCCCACTCGGAACACTGAAGCTTTCTTT
>TRBD1|many|TRBJ2-1|TRBV7-2
CASSWTGGSGNEQFF
TGTGCCAGCAGCTGGACAGGGGGCAGCGGCAATGAGCAGTTCTTC
>-|medium-sized|TRBJ1-5|TRBV4-3
CASSQDHAGQPQHF
TGCGCCAGCAGCCAAGATCATGCGGGACAGCCCCAGCATTTT
>TRBD1|many|TRBJ2-4|TRBV19
CASSQATGFGNIQYF
TGTGCCAGTAGCCAGGCGACAGGGTTTGGAAACATTCAGTACTTC
>TRBD2|-|TRBJ2-1|TRBV28
CASSSSGAGGLYGEQFF
TGTGCCAGCAGTTCCTCGGGAGCGGGGGGCTTGTATGGTGAGCAGTTCTTC
>TRBD2|many|TRBJ2-5|TRBV29-1
CSVKSGGRQETQYF
TGCAGCGTTAAGAGCGGGGGCCGACAAGAGACCCAGTACTTC
>-|many|TRBJ1-4|TRBV28
CASSLSEKLFF
TGTGCCAGCAGTCTGAGTGAAAAACTGTTTTTT
>TRBD1|many|TRBJ2-3|TRBV5-5
CASSLNRGTTDTQYF
TGTGCCAGCAGCTTGAACAGGGGGACCACAGATACGCAGTATTTT